The 5 T cell receptor beta chains listed next were all sequenced from one sample in a study of identical twins' blood T cells. TCRdb re-called the 5' RACE reads with MiXCR, one entry per CDR3 protein. The table includes 300,000 to 450,000 distinct CDR3 sequences, 28% detected once. Sequenced material: PBMCs. These TCRs come from a woman aged 18-49 years in good health.

This clonotype appeared a few times. This chain joins TRBV7-9 and TRBJ2-2, with D maybe TRBD1 (5 bases). The CDR3 contains 15 residues. CDR1 is SEHNR, CDR2 FQNEAQ, per germline (reference sequence). The V gene lost 0 bases and the J gene lost 0 bases, with 5 bases spanning the gap. The CDR3 DNA reads TGTGCCAGCAGCTTAGCCAGGGCGAACACCGGGGAGCTGTTTTTT. It codes for CASSLARANTGELFF.

A few counts support this clonotype. The gene calls are TRBV20-1 and TRBJ2-1, with 7 bases aligning to TRBD2. CDR3 length equals 14 residues. V dropped 2 bases and J dropped 0; count of bases not matched to a gene: 1. Germline lookup yields CDR1 DFQATT and CDR2 SNEGSKA (reference sequence). In DNA, the CDR3 is TGCAGTGCTAGATTAGCGGGCTCCTACAATGAGCAGTTCTTC. This sequence encodes CSARLAGSYNEQFF.

The chain joins TRBV28 to TRBJ1-2; no clear D. V was pared by 5 bases and J by 8 bases, with 18 bases between. In germline, CDR1 is MDHEN, CDR2 SYDVKM. The CDR3 consists of 14 residues. CDR3 sequence reads: CASSSRRRSRGYTF. The CDR3 DNA is TGTGCCAGCAGTAGCCGGCGGAGGTCAAGGGGCTACACCTTC.

The CDR3 here is CASREPGGTSNQPQHF. CDR3 bases: TGTGCCAGCAGGGAACCAGGGGGTACAAGCAATCAGCCCCAGCATTTT. The genes are TRBV6-2 or TRBV6-3 and TRBJ1-5; 7 bases match TRBD1. CDR3 length: 16 residues. The germline V gene encodes CDR1 MNHEY and CDR2 SVGEGT. V shed 6 bases and J 1 base; nucleotides not matched to a gene: 9.

The gene calls are TRBV7-2 and TRBJ2-2; no clear D gene. CDR1 and CDR2 (germline): SGHTA, FQGNSA. Trimming cost V 8 bases and J 7 bases, with 20 bases left between them. The CDR3 runs to 15 residues. The CDR3 spells CASRVLAIFGGELFF. The CDR3 DNA reads as TGTGCCAGCCGGGTACTGGCGATCTTTGGCGGGGAGCTGTTTTTT.